This T cell receptor beta chain came from a study of blood T cell repertoires in COVID-19. Study-wide background: Samples of COVID-19 (acute and convalescent) were obtained from the United States, Italy and Spain. From T cells, B-cell-depleted T cells, or PBMCs came the material, which was cDNA or gDNA.

The table came from immunoSEQ multiplex PCR; TCRdb's copy has only in-frame clones and leaves some out. The sample lists 400,000 to 450,000 clones; around 91% were seen once. V was shortened by 6 bases and J by 0 bases, with 14 bases between the two germline ends. Per germline, CDR1 WSHSY and CDR2 SAAADI. The CDR3 covers 15 residues. Ages ranged from about 18 to 89 years, with residence in fewer than 25 US areas. Cohort assignment relied on participant-reported clinical history. This chain connects TRBV10-2 to TRBJ1-1, with D hard to call. Sequencing input: PBMCs or T cells enriched from blood (not recorded which). The receptor was derived from a man aged 18 to 30 who had recovered from COVID-19. This CDR3 is CASRLSADMNTEAFF. In DNA form, the CDR3 reads TGCGCCAGCAGGCTATCCGCCGATATGAACACTGAAGCTTTCTTT.